Listed below are T cell receptor beta chains from one sample, sequenced in a study of somatic mutations in cytotoxic T cells in rheumatoid arthritis. Generated by immunoSEQ multiplex PCR, the TCRdb table keeps only in-frame clones and is missing some. The sample gives approximately 20,000 clones, around 83% of which show up once; approximately 11% is in the top ten. The specimen sequenced was CD8+ T cells sorted from blood. The origin of the receptors is a man between 18 and 29 years old with rheumatoid arthritis. Both conserved end residues are part of each CDR3. A D gene is named only where the DNA matches it firmly. Only part of the rows carry a size: once, few, many, or a class if the clone is expanded.

v_gene	j_gene	abundance	d_gene	CDR3nt	CDR3aa
TRBV7-3	TRBJ2-1	.	.	TGTGCCAGCAGCTTAACGTTGGGGAGACCTCCCTACAATGAGCAGTTCTTC	CASSLTLGRPPYNEQFF
TRBV2	TRBJ2-3	once	.	TGTGCCAGCAGTTTACGGGGCCTCCTCACATCCCGTACGCAGTATTTT	CASSLRGLLTSRTQYF
TRBV6-4	TRBJ2-1	few	.	TGTGCCAGCAGTGACGGGGCAGGGCACAATGAGCAGTTCTTC	CASSDGAGHNEQFF
TRBV19	TRBJ2-7	once	TRBD1	TGTGCCAGTAGTTCCACGGGACAGGGCTACGAGCAGTACTTC	CASSSTGQGYEQYF
TRBV9	TRBJ2-5	.	.	TGTGCCAGCAGCGGGCCACCGTACCAAGAGACCCAGTACTTC	CASSGPPYQETQYF
TRBV28	TRBJ2-3	once	.	TGTGCCAGCAACCTTGGGGGGGGCCCAAGATATACGCAGTATTTT	CASNLGGGPRYTQYF
TRBV6-1	TRBJ2-7	.	.	TGTGCCAGCAGTTATTACAGCTACGAGCAGTACTTC	CASSYYSYEQYF
TRBV6-5	TRBJ2-2	.	.	TGTGCCAGCAGTCCTTTTGCCTCGAACACCGGGGAGCTGTTTTTT	CASSPFASNTGELFF
TRBV28	TRBJ1-1	.	.	TGTGCCAGCGGACGGGGGGCTGAAGCTTTCTTT	CASGRGAEAFF
TRBV14	TRBJ2-5	.	.	TGTGCCAGCAGCCAGTGGGGCAACCAAGAGACCCAGTACTTC	CASSQWGNQETQYF
TRBV7-8	TRBJ2-1	.	.	TGTGCCAGCAGCTTTCCGGGACCGCACAATGAGCAGTTCTTC	CASSFPGPHNEQFF
TRBV19	TRBJ2-2	.	TRBD1	TGTGCCAGTAGTATAACTCCGCTGTCAGGGGGCGCCGGGGAGCTGTTTTTT	CASSITPLSGGAGELFF
TRBV4-2	TRBJ2-1	.	.	TGTGCCAGCAGCCACCGTCTTATGGGCTCCTACAATGAGCAGTTCTTC	CASSHRLMGSYNEQFF
TRBV6-6	TRBJ2-3	.	.	TGTGCCAGCACCCCTGGGATCCCGGCGGCGCAGTATTTT	CASTPGIPAAQYF
TRBV28	TRBJ2-7	.	.	TGTGCCAGCAGTTTATGGGCGAGCTCCTACGAGCAGTACTTC	CASSLWASSYEQYF
TRBV5-6	TRBJ1-5	.	.	TGTGCCAGCAGCTTGGGCGGTCGAAGCAATCAGCCCCAGCATTTT	CASSLGGRSNQPQHF
TRBV11-2	TRBJ1-2	.	TRBD1	TGTGCCAGCAGCTTGGGGACAGGGGGCCATCTGTCCTATGGCTACACCTTC	CASSLGTGGHLSYGYTF